This is a list of T cell receptor beta chains from one sample in a study of blood T cell repertoires in COVID-19. Libraries were prepared by immunoSEQ multiplex PCR; TCRdb keeps only in-frame clonotypes and omits some of them. The data contain roughly 300,000 clones, approximately 84% of them singletons. Specimen: peripheral blood. The receptor source for this set is a human donor with COVID-19, enrolled during active disease. The donor label of this sample is uncertain. Both conserved end residues are part of each CDR3. The D gene is left open where the match is weak. Clone size is given for some rows only: seen once, a few or many times, or a class if the clone is expanded.

d_gene: -; v_gene: TRBV6-2/TRBV6-3; j_gene: TRBJ2-3; abundance: once; CDR3aa: CASSLRRVLTDTQYF; CDR3nt: TGTGCCAGCAGTCTAAGGAGGGTCCTCACAGATACGCAGTATTTT
d_gene: -; v_gene: TRBV9; j_gene: TRBJ2-7; abundance: few; CDR3aa: CASSVADSYEQYF; CDR3nt: TGTGCCAGCAGCGTAGCCGACAGTTACGAGCAGTACTTC
d_gene: -; v_gene: TRBV10-3; j_gene: TRBJ1-1; abundance: -; CDR3aa: CAISESFQGRTEAFF; CDR3nt: TGTGCCATCAGTGAGTCCTTCCAGGGTAGGACTGAAGCTTTCTTT
d_gene: -; v_gene: TRBV7-2; j_gene: TRBJ2-3; abundance: -; CDR3aa: CASLFTDTQYF; CDR3nt: TGTGCCAGCCTCTTTACAGATACGCAGTATTTT
d_gene: TRBD2; v_gene: TRBV9; j_gene: TRBJ2-7; abundance: -; CDR3aa: CASSVALAGEYEQYF; CDR3nt: TGTGCCAGCAGCGTAGCACTAGCGGGAGAATACGAGCAGTACTTC
d_gene: TRBD2; v_gene: TRBV4-2; j_gene: TRBJ2-3; abundance: -; CDR3aa: CASSQDYSGGADTQYF; CDR3nt: TGTGCCAGCAGCCAGGACTATAGCGGGGGGGCAGATACGCAGTATTTT
d_gene: TRBD1; v_gene: TRBV7-2; j_gene: TRBJ1-3; abundance: -; CDR3aa: CASSLGQVTGNTIYF; CDR3nt: TGTGCCAGCAGCTTGGGACAGGTCACTGGAAACACCATATATTTT
d_gene: -; v_gene: TRBV9; j_gene: TRBJ2-5; abundance: -; CDR3aa: CASSERDLDTRTDQETQYF; CDR3nt: TGTGCCAGCAGCGAGAGAGATTTGGACACCCGGACAGACCAAGAGACCCAGTACTTC
d_gene: -; v_gene: TRBV7-7; j_gene: TRBJ2-5; abundance: few; CDR3aa: CASSLGGRARQETQYF; CDR3nt: TGTGCTAGCAGCTTAGGCGGTAGAGCGCGGCAAGAGACCCAGTACTTC
d_gene: -; v_gene: TRBV6-5; j_gene: TRBJ2-2; abundance: -; CDR3aa: CASSFPAGTGELFF; CDR3nt: TGTGCCAGCAGTTTCCCGGCAGGCACCGGGGAGCTGTTTTTT
d_gene: -; v_gene: TRBV28; j_gene: TRBJ2-4; abundance: few; CDR3aa: CASSSPWTGYDIQYF; CDR3nt: TGTGCCAGCAGTTCGCCCTGGACTGGCTACGACATTCAGTACTTC
d_gene: TRBD1; v_gene: TRBV12-3/TRBV12-4; j_gene: TRBJ1-1; abundance: -; CDR3aa: CASRDSENTEAFF; CDR3nt: TGTGCCAGCCGGGACAGCGAGAACACTGAAGCTTTCTTT
d_gene: -; v_gene: TRBV10-3; j_gene: TRBJ2-1; abundance: once; CDR3aa: CAIRPDTGFYNEQFF; CDR3nt: TGTGCCATCAGGCCAGACACGGGATTTTACAATGAGCAGTTCTTC
d_gene: -; v_gene: TRBV28; j_gene: TRBJ1-6; abundance: -; CDR3aa: CASTLNSPLHF; CDR3nt: TGTGCCAGCACTCTTAATTCACCCCTCCACTTT
d_gene: -; v_gene: TRBV4-2; j_gene: TRBJ2-7; abundance: -; CDR3aa: CASSQDFPTTYEQYF; CDR3nt: TGTGCCAGCAGCCAAGATTTTCCTACGACCTACGAGCAGTACTTC
d_gene: -; v_gene: TRBV29-1; j_gene: TRBJ2-7; abundance: -; CDR3aa: CSVQSNRVRDEQYF; CDR3nt: TGCAGCGTTCAGTCGAACAGGGTGCGCGACGAGCAGTACTTC
d_gene: -; v_gene: TRBV19; j_gene: TRBJ2-1; abundance: -; CDR3aa: CASQIRGEQFF; CDR3nt: TGTGCCAGTCAGATCCGCGGCGAGCAGTTCTTC
d_gene: -; v_gene: TRBV15; j_gene: TRBJ1-4; abundance: -; CDR3aa: CATGRGYNEKLFF; CDR3nt: TGTGCCACCGGGAGGGGTTACAATGAAAAACTGTTTTTT
d_gene: TRBD2; v_gene: TRBV3-1/TRBV3-2; j_gene: TRBJ2-7; abundance: -; CDR3aa: CASSQGAPGGGEQYF; CDR3nt: TGTGCCAGCAGCCAGGGCGCTCCGGGAGGAGGAGAGCAGTACTTC
d_gene: TRBD1; v_gene: TRBV19; j_gene: TRBJ2-5; abundance: once; CDR3aa: CASSTLTGSRQETQYF; CDR3nt: TGTGCCAGTAGTACCCTGACAGGGTCACGGCAAGAGACCCAGTACTTC
d_gene: -; v_gene: TRBV19; j_gene: TRBJ2-6; abundance: -; CDR3aa: CASTTGYGANVLTF; CDR3nt: TGTGCCAGTACCACAGGGTACGGGGCCAACGTCCTGACTTTC
d_gene: TRBD1; v_gene: TRBV29-1; j_gene: TRBJ1-1; abundance: -; CDR3aa: CSVVGTGGDTEAFF; CDR3nt: TGCAGCGTGGTAGGGACAGGGGGCGACACTGAAGCTTTCTTT
d_gene: TRBD1; v_gene: TRBV12-5; j_gene: TRBJ1-5; abundance: -; CDR3aa: CASGLGPDRVDQPQHF; CDR3nt: TGTGCTAGTGGTTTGGGCCCCGACAGGGTAGATCAGCCCCAGCATTTT
d_gene: -; v_gene: TRBV7-3; j_gene: TRBJ2-2; abundance: -; CDR3aa: CASSLNSRGLDTGELFF; CDR3nt: TGTGCCAGCAGCTTAAACTCAAGGGGCTTAGACACCGGGGAGCTGTTTTTT
d_gene: TRBD1; v_gene: TRBV7-2; j_gene: TRBJ1-4; abundance: -; CDR3aa: CASSVTGGTNEKLFF; CDR3nt: TGTGCCAGCAGCGTGACAGGGGGCACTAATGAAAAACTGTTTTTT
d_gene: -; v_gene: TRBV7-9; j_gene: TRBJ2-1; abundance: few; CDR3aa: CASSPLGTGINEQFF; CDR3nt: TGTGCCAGCAGCCCCCTCGGCACAGGGATCAATGAGCAGTTCTTC